This T cell receptor beta chain was found in a study of a mutant IDH1 vaccine in newly diagnosed glioma. The table came from immunoSEQ multiplex PCR; TCRdb's copy has only in-frame clones and leaves some out. The sample yields approximately 100,000 clones, roughly 89% seen once. The germline V gene encodes CDR1 SQVTM and CDR2 ANQGSEA. V shed 6 bases and J 9 bases; nucleotides not matched to a gene: 9. The CDR3 consists of 12 residues. Time point defined: baseline, week 1 (first vaccination visit). Treatment given: pre-vaccination baseline after standard-of-care therapy. The starting material was PBMCs, obtained from a glioma patient treated with radiotherapy, temozolomide or both. This sequence originates from a woman between 45 and 65 years old with glioma. The rearrangement uses TRBV29-1 and TRBJ2-3; 7 nucleotides agree with TRBD1. The CDR3 nucleotides are TGCAGCGTGATAGGACAGGTCGAAACGCAGTATTTT. Residues: CSVIGQVETQYF.